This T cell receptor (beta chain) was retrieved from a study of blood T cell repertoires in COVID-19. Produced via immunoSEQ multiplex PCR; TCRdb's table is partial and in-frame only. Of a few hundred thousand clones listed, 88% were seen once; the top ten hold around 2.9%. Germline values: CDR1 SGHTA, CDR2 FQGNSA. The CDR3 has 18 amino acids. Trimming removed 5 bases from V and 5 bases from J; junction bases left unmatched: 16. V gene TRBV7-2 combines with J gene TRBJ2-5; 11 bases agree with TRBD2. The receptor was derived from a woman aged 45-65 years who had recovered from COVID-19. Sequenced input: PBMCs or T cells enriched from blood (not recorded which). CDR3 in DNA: TGTGCCAGCAGCCCCGGCACTAGCGGGAGTTCCTTGTTGGAGACCCAGTACTTC. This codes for CASSPGTSGSSLLETQYF.